Presented here are 32 T cell receptor beta chains from one specimen sequenced in a study of blood T cell repertoires in COVID-19 (dated by TCRdb to about 2020). Libraries were built with the immunoSEQ multiplex PCR assay. TCRdb mirrors the immuneACCESS table, restricted to in-frame sequences. Some clones are absent from its copies; in checked studies, under half trace to an unresolved V gene, and the reason for the others is unknown. The sample profile shows 200,000 to 250,000 clones; about 84% of them were found once. In total, the top ten clones hold around an eighth of the sample. Sequencing input: peripheral blood. The receptors were sampled from a man at least 80 years old with acute or convalescent COVID-19.

CDR3 in DNA: TGTGCCAGCAGCCGCGGAGGGGGCGAGCAGTTCTTC. Translated, it gives CASSRGGGEQFF. The V call is TRBV13, the J call TRBJ2-1; maybe TRBD1 (7 bases). The CDR3 runs to 12 residues. Trimming pared 5 bases from V and 10 bases from J, leaving 12 bases between. Germline CDR1 and CDR2: PRHDT and FYEKMQ (reference sequence).

The chain recombines TRBV7-2 with TRBJ1-1; D gene ambiguous. Germline values: CDR1 SGHTA, CDR2 FQGNSA. V was pared by 2 bases and J by 0 bases, with 10 bases between. The length of the CDR3 is 15 residues. CDR3 in amino acids: CASSLRFSVNTEAFF. CDR3 DNA: TGTGCCAGCAGCTTACGTTTTTCAGTGAACACTGAAGCTTTCTTT.

This rearrangement joins TRBV18 to TRBJ1-1; unclear D gene. In germline, CDR1 is KGHSH, CDR2 LQKENI. The CDR3 is 13 amino acids. V lost 4 bases, J lost 1 base, and 7 bases lay in between. CDR3 protein: CASSLARNTEAFF. DNA of the CDR3: TGTGCCAGCTCACTTGCGAGGAACACTGAAGCTTTCTTT.

This clone has just a few counts. The V and J genes are TRBV11-3 and TRBJ1-1, with 8 bases matching TRBD1. Germline trimming cut 5 bases from V and 4 bases from J; bases unmatched to any gene: 6. In germline, CDR1 is SGHNT, CDR2 YENEEA. This CDR3 region has 14 residues. CDR3 DNA: TGTGCCAGCAGCCTAGGACAGGGCGGCACTGAAGCTTTCTTT. Its protein product is CASSLGQGGTEAFF.

The rearrangement joins TRBV6-5 to TRBJ2-1, with 9 bases that match TRBD1. V was pared by 0 bases and J by 4 bases, with 1 base of the junction left unmatched. Germline values: CDR1 MNHEY, CDR2 SVGAGI. This CDR3 spans 15 amino acids. The CDR3 loop reads CASSYSGTGYNEQFF. The CDR3 DNA is TGTGCCAGCAGTTACTCAGGGACAGGGTACAATGAGCAGTTCTTC.

The chain uses TRBV19 and TRBJ1-5; D might be TRBD1 (5 bases). CDR3 length equals 13 residues. Germline loops: CDR1 LNHDA, CDR2 SQIVND (reference sequence). Trimming removed 3 bases from V and 7 bases from J, with 10 bases in between. CDR3 sequence: CASSIRGEQPQHF. The DNA for the CDR3 is TGTGCCAGTAGTATCCGGGGGGAACAGCCCCAGCATTTT.

This clone has only a few counts. The V and J genes are TRBV19 and TRBJ1-5; 7 nucleotides align to TRBD1. Germline CDR1 LNHDA, CDR2 SQIVND (reference sequence). The CDR3 covers 14 residues. The trim removed 6 bases at V and 3 bases at J, leaving 5 bases unmatched. CDR3 in amino acids: CASSSGQYNQPQHF. In DNA form, the CDR3 reads TGTGCCAGTAGCTCGGGACAGTACAATCAGCCCCAGCATTTT.

The CDR3 coding sequence is TGTGCCAGCAGCCACAGGTACCAGGCAGATACGCAGTATTTT. Translated, it gives CASSHRYQADTQYF. The J gene is TRBJ2-3, the V gene TRBV3-1 (or the pseudogene TRBV3-2); the D is unclear. The CDR3 has 14 amino acids. Trimming removed 3 bases from V and 4 bases from J, with 11 bases in between. CDR1 and CDR2 from the germline V gene are LGHDT and YNNKEL (reference sequence).

The chain carries TRBV4-1 and TRBJ1-3; possible D gene TRBD1, 5 bases. The CDR3 runs 15 residues. Germline-derived CDR1 and CDR2 are MGHRA and YSYEKL. Between the trimmed V and J ends, which lost 4 bases and 7 bases, there was a span of 17 bases. As DNA, the CDR3 is TGCGCCAGCAGCCCAGGGACTGCGGTTCGGAACACCATATATTTT. Encoded protein: CASSPGTAVRNTIYF.

The chain recombines TRBV3-1 (or the pseudogene TRBV3-2) with TRBJ2-1, with 8 bases fitting TRBD2. Germline V gene lookup returns CDR1 LGHDT and CDR2 YNNKEL (reference sequence). Trimming removed 5 bases from V and 10 bases from J; junction bases left unmatched: 7. The CDR3 contains 13 residues. The CDR3 region is CASSSFGGVEQFF. The CDR3 bases are TGTGCCAGCAGCTCCTTCGGGGGGGTCGAGCAGTTCTTC.

The rearrangement joins TRBV11-2 to TRBJ2-7; D perhaps matches TRBD2 (6 bases). V lost 5 bases to trimming and J lost 1 base, with 18 bases between them. The germline gives CDR1 SGHAT, CDR2 FQNNGV. The CDR3 is 16 residues long. This CDR3 is CASSPRLRAGSYEQYF. CDR3 nucleotide sequence: TGTGCCAGCAGCCCCCGGCTGAGGGCGGGGTCCTACGAGCAGTACTTC. Variable domain in full (rest from reference TRBV11-2 and TRBJ2-7): EAGVAQSPRYKIIEKRQSVAFWCNPISGHATLYWYQQILGQGPKLLIQFQNNGVVDDSQLPKDRFSAERLKGVDSTLKIQPAKLEDSAVYLCASSPRLRAGSYEQYFGPGTRLTVT.

This chain links TRBV7-9 with TRBJ1-6; perhaps TRBD1 as D (6 bases). Germline loops: CDR1 SEHNR, CDR2 FQNEAQ (reference sequence). The V gene lost 5 bases and the J gene lost 7 bases, with 15 bases spanning the gap. The length of the CDR3 is 15 residues. The CDR3 region has the DNA TGTGCCAGCAGCCGTGGGGGGGGCCCAAATTCACCCCTCCACTTT. Translation: CASSRGGGPNSPLHF.

J is TRBJ2-5 and V is TRBV27; 7 bases agree with TRBD2. CDR3 length: 14 amino acids. The trim removed 5 bases at V and 4 bases at J, leaving 7 bases unmatched. Germline values: CDR1 MNHEY, CDR2 SMNVEV (reference sequence). The CDR3 here is CASSSAGEGETQYF. CDR3 nucleotides: TGTGCCAGCAGTAGCGCGGGAGAGGGAGAGACCCAGTACTTC.

The rearrangement joins TRBV15 to TRBJ2-7, with 10 bases fitting TRBD2. CDR1 LNHNV and CDR2 YYDKDF come from the germline V gene (reference sequence). V was clipped by 1 base and J by 3 bases; unmatched bases: 6. The CDR3 runs to 16 residues. The CDR3 region is CATSRGSSGRIYEQYF. The CDR3 nucleotides are TGTGCCACCAGCAGAGGTTCTAGCGGGAGAATCTACGAGCAGTACTTC.

The chain carries TRBV5-1 and TRBJ2-5; unclear D gene. V lost 0 bases and J 1 base, leaving 7 bases between the germline ends. The CDR3 has 14 amino acids. Germline V gene sequence: CDR1 SGHRS, CDR2 YFSETQ. The CDR3 coding sequence is TGCGCCAGCAGCTTGGCCTCCCGCCAAGAGACCCAGTACTTC. Translated: CASSLASRQETQYF.

This clone was seen a few times. V gene TRBV19 combines with J gene TRBJ1-2; 12 bases line up with TRBD1. CDR1 and CDR2 (germline): LNHDA, SQIVND (reference sequence). The CDR3 has 16 amino acids. The V gene end was trimmed by 1 base and the J gene end by 7 bases; junction bases not matched to a gene: 7. CDR3 bases: TGTGCCAGTAGTATAGCGGCGGGACAGGGGGCCTCTGGCTACACCTTC. Its protein is CASSIAAGQGASGYTF.

The chain combines TRBV6-1 with TRBJ2-7, with D hard to call. Trimming shortened V by 3 bases and J by 2 bases, and 11 bases separated the two germline ends. Germline V gives CDR1 MNHNS, CDR2 SASEGT. The CDR3 has 14 residues. CDR3 coding DNA: TGTGCCAGCAGTGACCCACTTCCACCCTACGAGCAGTACTTC. As protein: CASSDPLPPYEQYF.

V is TRBV19 and J is TRBJ1-1; the D gene is possibly TRBD1 (6 bases). The CDR3 extends over 14 amino acids. Between the trimmed V and J ends, which lost 5 bases and 8 bases, there was a span of 18 bases. Germline CDR1 and CDR2: LNHDA and SQIVND (reference sequence). CDR3 coding DNA: TGTGCCAGTAGTTTACAACAGGGCGTGAGAGAAGCTTTCTTT. Translating it yields CASSLQQGVREAFF. Based on the CDR3 plus reference TRBV19 and TRBJ1-1, the full variable domain is DGGITQSPKYLFRKEGQNVTLSCEQNLNHDAMYWYRQDPGQGLRLIYYSQIVNDFQKGDIAEGYSVSREKKESFPLTVTSAQKNPTAFYLCASSLQQGVREAFFGQGTRLTVV.

This chain links TRBV4-1 with TRBJ1-3, with no clear D. The CDR3 runs 16 residues. CDR1 is MGHRA and CDR2 is YSYEKL in the germline V gene. V lost 0 bases and J lost 2, with 11 bases in between. In DNA form, the CDR3 reads TGCGCCAGCAGCCAAGATTTTACGGTCCCTGGAAACACCATATATTTT. This codes for CASSQDFTVPGNTIYF.

The gene calls are TRBV2 and TRBJ1-1; weak D call: TRBD1 (6 bases). Germline CDR1 reads SNHLY; CDR2 reads FYNNEI. This CDR3 is built from 12 residues. Trimming removed 11 bases at V and 7 bases at J, with 17 bases between. CDR3 in amino acids: CASRTGQGEAFF. The DNA of the CDR3 is TGTGCCTCTCGGACGGGACAAGGTGAAGCTTTCTTT. The variable domain in full, with the rest retrieved from reference TRBV2 and TRBJ1-1, is EPEVTQTPSHQVTQMGQEVILRCVPISNHLYFYWYRQILGQKVEFLVSFYNNEISEKSEIFDDQFSVERPDGSNFTLKIRSTKLEDSAMYFCASRTGQGEAFFGQGTRLTVV.

As concerns this clone: Other nucleotide sequences in the sample specify the same CDR3. The rearrangement joins TRBV3-1 (or the pseudogene TRBV3-2) to TRBJ2-1; 10 nucleotides align to TRBD2. Germline CDR1 LGHDT, CDR2 YNNKEL (reference sequence). Trimming cost V 2 bases and J 0 bases; bases outside gene matches: 10. CDR3 length equals 19 residues. The CDR3 bases are TGTGCCAGCAGCCAAACAGCGGGGGGGTTTCCCAGCTCCTACAATGAGCAGTTCTTC. Its translation is CASSQTAGGFPSSYNEQFF.

The chain has TRBV7-2 and TRBJ1-4; 10 positions match TRBD1. J lost 15 bases, V lost 5 bases, and 12 bases had no gene match. This CDR3 has 14 residues. Germline V gives CDR1 SGHTA, CDR2 FQGNSA. Written as DNA, the CDR3 is TGTGCCAGCAGCCCCGACAGGGGGCGCGGGAGAATGTTTTTT. This gives the protein CASSPDRGRGRMFF.

The sample holds one count of this clone. The chain uses TRBV7-9 and TRBJ1-3; D not resolved. This CDR3 comprises 13 residues. The germline CDR1 and CDR2 sequences are SEHNR and FQNEAQ (reference sequence). CDR3 protein: CACGMETGNTIYF. CDR3 coding DNA: TGTGCGTGCGGTATGGAAACTGGAAACACCATATATTTT.

The rearrangement joins TRBV3-1 (or the pseudogene TRBV3-2) to TRBJ1-1, with 7 bases identical to TRBD1. In germline, CDR1 is LGHDT, CDR2 YNNKEL (reference sequence). This CDR3 comprises 13 residues. Germline trimming cut 2 bases from V and 7 bases from J; bases unmatched to any gene: 4. The CDR3 loop reads CASSQLSGGEAFF. CDR3 coding DNA: TGTGCCAGCAGCCAACTTTCAGGGGGTGAAGCTTTCTTT.

The rearrangement links TRBV11-2 to TRBJ2-7; TRBD1 is a possible D gene (5 bases). Germline V lookup: CDR1 SGHAT, CDR2 FQNNGV. This CDR3 has 16 amino acids. The V end was cut by 4 bases, the J end by 3 bases, with 19 bases between. In DNA form, the CDR3 reads TGTGCCAGCAGCTCAGATCAAGACAGATTCCACTACGAGCAGTACTTC. Protein product: CASSSDQDRFHYEQYF.

This chain uses TRBV18 with TRBJ2-1; weak D call: TRBD1 (5 bases). The CDR3 length is 15 residues. V gave up 5 bases and J gave up 7 bases, with 18 bases separating them. Germline lookup yields CDR1 KGHSH and CDR2 LQKENI. The CDR3 bases are TGTGCCAGCTCATCTCTCAACCAGGGCGAAAATGAGCAGTTCTTC. Translating it yields CASSSLNQGENEQFF.

V and J are TRBV28 and TRBJ2-5, with D possibly matching TRBD2 (6 bases). CDR1 is MDHEN, CDR2 SYDVKM, per germline. V dropped 5 bases and J dropped 5 bases, with 18 bases sitting between them. The length of the CDR3 is 15 residues. CDR3 in DNA: TGTGCCAGCAGTCCCGGGAGCGACAGTTCGGAGACCCAGTACTTC. This translates into CASSPGSDSSETQYF.

J is TRBJ1-5 and V is TRBV12-2; the table's D call, TRBD1, has no DNA check behind it. TRBV12-2 is shown as a pseudogene. The CDR3 totals 15 residues. The CDR3 sequence: CASRLPRGSNQPQHF. Written as DNA, the CDR3 is TGTGCAAGTCGCTTACCCAGGGGTAGCAATCAGCCCCAGCATTTT.

The chain couples TRBV3-1 (or the pseudogene TRBV3-2) to TRBJ2-7, with no clear D. This CDR3 spans 14 amino acids. Per the germline V gene, CDR1 is LGHDT and CDR2 is YNNKEL (reference sequence). Trimming removed 1 base from V and 5 bases from J, with 12 bases in between. CDR3 nucleotide sequence: TGTGCCAGCAGCCAAGTGTCGATACACCACGAGCAGTACTTC. This codes for CASSQVSIHHEQYF.

The rearrangement links TRBV5-6 to TRBJ1-4; 8 positions match TRBD1. The CDR3 length is 14 residues. V shed 5 bases, J shed 5 bases, and the junction held 5 bases outside the gene matches. CDR1 and CDR2 from the germline V gene are SGHDT and YYEEEE. In DNA form, the CDR3 reads TGTGCCAGCAGAGCCGGACAGGGCAATGAAAAACTGTTTTTT. Protein product: CASRAGQGNEKLFF.

The rearrangement links TRBV2 to TRBJ1-2; D is undetermined. The CDR3 length is 13 residues. Germline V gene lookup returns CDR1 SNHLY and CDR2 FYNNEI. V gave up 2 bases and J gave up 4 bases, with 8 bases separating them. CDR3 loop: CASSERGSYGYTF. The CDR3 DNA reads TGTGCCAGCAGTGAACGAGGGTCCTATGGCTACACCTTC. Together with reference TRBV2 and TRBJ1-2, the CDR3 gives the full variable domain: EPEVTQTPSHQVTQMGQEVILRCVPISNHLYFYWYRQILGQKVEFLVSFYNNEISEKSEIFDDQFSVERPDGSNFTLKIRSTKLEDSAMYFCASSERGSYGYTFGSGTRLTVV.

The J gene is TRBJ2-6, the V gene TRBV19, with 12 bases matching TRBD1. J lost 0 bases, V lost 5 bases, and 8 bases had no gene match. CDR1 is LNHDA, CDR2 SQIVND, per germline (reference sequence). The CDR3 sequence is 19 residues long. The CDR3 protein is CASSLGTGGANSGANVLTF. For the CDR3, the DNA is TGTGCCAGTAGTTTGGGGACAGGGGGCGCAAACTCTGGGGCCAACGTCCTGACTTTC.